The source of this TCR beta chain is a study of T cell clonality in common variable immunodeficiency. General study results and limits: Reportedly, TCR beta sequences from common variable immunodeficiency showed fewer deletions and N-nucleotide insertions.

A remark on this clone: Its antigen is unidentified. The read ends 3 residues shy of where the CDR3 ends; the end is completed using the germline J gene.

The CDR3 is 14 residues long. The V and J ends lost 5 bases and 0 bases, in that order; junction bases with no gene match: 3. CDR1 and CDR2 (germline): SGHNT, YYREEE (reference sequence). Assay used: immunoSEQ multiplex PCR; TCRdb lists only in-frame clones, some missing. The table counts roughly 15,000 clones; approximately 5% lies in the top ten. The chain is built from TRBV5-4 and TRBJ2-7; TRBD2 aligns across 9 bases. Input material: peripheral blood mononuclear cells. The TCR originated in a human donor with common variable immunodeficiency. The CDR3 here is CASSPTSGSYEQYF. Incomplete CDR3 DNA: TGTGCCAGCAGTCCGACTAGCGGCTCCTACGAG.